This T cell receptor beta chain derives from a study of T-cell reconstitution after alpha-beta-depleted transplantation in children. The CDR3 has 13 residues. V lost 3 bases and J lost 0, with 5 bases in between. Germline V CDR1 and CDR2: KGHSH, LQKENI. This clonotype has ten or more counts. Unique molecular identifiers were used to barcode this TCRbeta library. MiXCR, applied by TCRdb to the PCR reads, yields one record per CDR3 protein. This table has approximately 590,000 distinct CDR3 sequences, about 10% appearing once. The chain has TRBV18 and TRBJ2-5; D not resolved. The input for sequencing was PBMCs from the stem cell graft donor, taken from the stem cell graft. The TCR originated in a human donor who donated a stem cell graft to a child with acute myeloid leukemia. Written as DNA, the CDR3 is TGTGCCAGCTCACCCCGGAACCAAGAGACCCAGTACTTC. It codes for CASSPRNQETQYF. Supplemented by reference TRBV18 and TRBJ2-5, the full variable domain reads NAGVMQNPRHLVRRRGQEARLRCSPMKGHSHVYWYRQLPEEGLKFMVYLQKENIIDESGMPKERFSAEFPKEGPSILRIQQVVRGDSAAYFCASSPRNQETQYFGPGTRLLVL.